This T cell receptor (beta chain) was obtained from a study of blood T cell repertoires in COVID-19. On the study more broadly: Sample material is recorded as cDNA or gDNA derived from T cells, B-cell-depleted T cells, or PBMCs.

Original data processing: Scientists estimated how many nucleated cells there were by amplifying reference gene primers. The table came from immunoSEQ multiplex PCR; TCRdb's copy has only in-frame clones and leaves some out. The V and J calls and clone size come from that table; D and trimming were worked out from the DNA. The table includes 320,000 or so clones, more than 75% detected once. The length of the CDR3 is 14 residues. Germline assignment: CDR1 SGHRS and CDR2 YFSETQ. Between the trimmed V and J ends, which lost 4 bases and 5 bases, there was a span of 13 bases. Cohorts were assigned according to the clinical history that participants reported. Two negative PCRs, clearance, or symptom resolution were required of recovered Cohort 3 donors.

Sequenced: PBMCs or T cells enriched from blood (not recorded which). This sequence originates from a woman in her 30s who had recovered from COVID-19. The J gene is TRBJ1-5, the V gene TRBV5-1; D is perhaps TRBD1 (6 bases). In DNA form, the CDR3 reads TGCGCCAGCAGCCCCGGGACACTTCATCAGCCCCAGCATTTT. Translation gives CASSPGTLHQPQHF.